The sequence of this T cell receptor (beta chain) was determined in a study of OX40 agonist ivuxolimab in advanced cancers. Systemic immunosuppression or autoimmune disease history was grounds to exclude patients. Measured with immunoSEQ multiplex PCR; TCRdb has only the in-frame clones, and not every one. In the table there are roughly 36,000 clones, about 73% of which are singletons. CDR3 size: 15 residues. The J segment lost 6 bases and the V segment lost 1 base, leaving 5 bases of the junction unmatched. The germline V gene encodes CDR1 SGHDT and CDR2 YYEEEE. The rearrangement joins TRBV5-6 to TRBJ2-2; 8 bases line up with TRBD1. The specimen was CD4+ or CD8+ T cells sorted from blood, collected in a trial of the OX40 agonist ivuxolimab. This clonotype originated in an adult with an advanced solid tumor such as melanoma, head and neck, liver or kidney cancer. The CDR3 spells CASSLMDRDPGELFF. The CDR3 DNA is TGTGCCAGCAGCTTGATGGACAGGGATCCCGGGGAGCTGTTTTTT. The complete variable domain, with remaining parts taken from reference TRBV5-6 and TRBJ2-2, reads DAGVTQSPTHLIKTRGQQVTLRCSPKSGHDTVSWYQQALGQGPQFIFQYYEEEERQRGNFPDRFSGHQFPNYSSELNVNALLLGDSALYLCASSLMDRDPGELFFGEGSRLTVL.